These 11 T cell receptor beta chains share one sample of origin, sequenced in a study of blood T cell repertoires in COVID-19. TCRdb's table, derived via immunoSEQ multiplex PCR, lists solely in-frame clones and lacks some. Found here are roughly 290,000 clones, roughly 90% of them singletons; the top ten hold 1.5% to 2%. The sequencing sample was made of PBMCs or T cells enriched from blood (not recorded which). Receptors were obtained from a woman between 35 and 50 years old who had recovered from COVID-19.

The rearrangement links TRBV3-1 (or the pseudogene TRBV3-2) to TRBJ1-3; no clear D gene. The V gene lost 0 bases and the J gene lost 4 bases, with 4 bases spanning the gap. Per the germline V gene, CDR1 is LGHDT and CDR2 is YNNKEL (reference sequence). The CDR3 is 13 residues long. DNA of the CDR3: TGTGCCAGCAGCCAAGATAGAGGAAACACCATATATTTT. This sequence encodes CASSQDRGNTIYF.

CDR3 DNA sequence: TGTGCCAGCAGTGAACATGGGCAGAGCTCCTACGAGCAGTACTTC. Translated: CASSEHGQSSYEQYF. The chain carries TRBV25-1 and TRBJ2-7; D ambiguous. V was shortened by 2 bases and J by 0 bases, with 11 bases between the two germline ends. There are 15 residues in the CDR3. Germline CDR1 MGHDK, CDR2 SYGVNS.

The rearrangement joins TRBV6-2 or TRBV6-3 to TRBJ1-5, with 8 bases matching TRBD1. The germline V gene encodes CDR1 MNHEY and CDR2 SVGEGT. The CDR3 has 16 residues. Germline trimming cut 0 bases from V and 5 bases from J; bases unmatched to any gene: 6. The CDR3 nucleotides are TGTGCCAGCAGTTACTCGATAGGGACAGGACATCAGCCCCAGCATTTT. Its protein is CASSYSIGTGHQPQHF.

This sequence joins TRBV18 and TRBJ1-1; 9 bases agree with TRBD1. There are 16 residues in the CDR3. Germline V gene sequence: CDR1 KGHSH, CDR2 LQKENI. Trimming took 3 bases from V and 4 from J; bases not matched to a gene: 9. CDR3 in DNA: TGTGCCAGCTCACCCACACAGGGGGCCCTGGGCACTGAAGCTTTCTTT. Translated, it gives CASSPTQGALGTEAFF.

The genes are TRBV4-1 and TRBJ1-2, with unresolved D. V dropped 4 bases and J dropped 8 bases, with 14 bases sitting between them. The CDR3 has 13 amino acids. Per germline, CDR1 MGHRA and CDR2 YSYEKL. CDR3 DNA: TGCGCCAGCAGCCCCCTTGGGCTCCGCGGCTACACCTTC. Amino acid sequence: CASSPLGLRGYTF.

The DNA of the CDR3 is TGCGCCAGCAGCACAAGTAGCGGGAGCAGCTCCTACAATGAGCAGTTCTTC. Translation gives CASSTSSGSSSYNEQFF. The genes are TRBV5-1 and TRBJ2-1; 9 bases fit TRBD2. The germline V gene has CDR1 SGHRS and CDR2 YFSETQ. V trimming: 4 bases; J trimming: 0 bases; junction bases outside the gene matches: 8. The CDR3 is made up of 17 amino acids.

Here the CDR3 reads CASSSGHRSEIRNYGYTF. The CDR3 bases are TGTGCCAGCAGCTCGGGACACCGGTCGGAGATCCGTAACTATGGCTACACCTTC. The genes are TRBV7-9 and TRBJ1-2, with D perhaps TRBD1 (6 bases). This CDR3 has 18 residues. The germline V gene encodes CDR1 SEHNR and CDR2 FQNEAQ (reference sequence). Deletions cut 4 bases from V and 1 base from J, with 22 bases between.

V usage is TRBV27 and J usage is TRBJ2-7, with a tentative D call TRBD1 (5 bases). Trimming pared 5 bases from V and 3 bases from J, leaving 17 bases between. CDR3 length: 15 residues. Germline values: CDR1 MNHEY, CDR2 SMNVEV (reference sequence). In DNA form, the CDR3 reads TGTGCCAGCAGTAAACAGGCATCTGGGCGCTACGAGCAGTACTTC. This translates into CASSKQASGRYEQYF.

The chain couples TRBV14 to TRBJ1-1, with 7 nucleotides matching TRBD1. Germline V CDR1 and CDR2: SGHDN, FVKESK. After removal of 5 bases from V and 0 bases from J, the junction contained 6 bases not matched to a gene. The CDR3 covers 15 residues. CDR3 loop: CASSRQGAVNTEAFF. In nucleotides, the CDR3 is TGTGCCAGCAGCAGACAGGGCGCGGTGAACACTGAAGCTTTCTTT.

CDR3 in DNA: TGTGCCAGCAGTCTACCCGGTAGCGGGAGTGGCAATGAGCAGTTCTTC. Its protein is CASSLPGSGSGNEQFF. This sequence joins TRBV7-3 and TRBJ2-1; 9 bases match TRBD2. Germline V gene sequence: CDR1 SGHTA, CDR2 FQGTGA. The CDR3 sequence is 16 residues long. Losses at the gene ends were 6 bases for V and 6 bases for J; bases not matched to a gene: 12. Full variable domain (remainder filled in from reference TRBV7-3 and TRBJ2-1): GAGVSQTPSNKVTEKGKYVELRCDPISGHTALYWYRQSLGQGPEFLIYFQGTGAADDSGLPNDRFFAVRPEGSVSTLKIQRTERGDSAVYLCASSLPGSGSGNEQFFGPGTRLTVL.

CDR3 in amino acids: CASSRVGLAGGPHEQYF. CDR3 nucleotides: TGTGCCAGCAGCCGAGTCGGACTAGCGGGGGGGCCGCACGAGCAGTACTTC. This chain links TRBV7-8 with TRBJ2-7; TRBD2 aligns across 15 bases. V lost 5 bases and J lost 5; bases outside the gene matches: 10. CDR1 SGHVS and CDR2 FQNEAQ come from the germline V gene. The CDR3 is made up of 17 amino acids.